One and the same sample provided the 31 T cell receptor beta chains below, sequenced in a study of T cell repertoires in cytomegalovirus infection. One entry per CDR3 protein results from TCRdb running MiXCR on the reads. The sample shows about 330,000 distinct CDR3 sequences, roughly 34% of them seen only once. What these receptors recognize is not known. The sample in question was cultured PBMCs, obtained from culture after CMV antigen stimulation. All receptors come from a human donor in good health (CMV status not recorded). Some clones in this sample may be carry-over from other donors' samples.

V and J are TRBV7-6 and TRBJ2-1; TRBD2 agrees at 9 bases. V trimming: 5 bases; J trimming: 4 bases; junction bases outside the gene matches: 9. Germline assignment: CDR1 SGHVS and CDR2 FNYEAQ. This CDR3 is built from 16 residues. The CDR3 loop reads CASSGVAGERYNEQFF. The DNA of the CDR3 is TGTGCCAGCAGCGGGGTAGCGGGAGAAAGATACAATGAGCAGTTCTTC.

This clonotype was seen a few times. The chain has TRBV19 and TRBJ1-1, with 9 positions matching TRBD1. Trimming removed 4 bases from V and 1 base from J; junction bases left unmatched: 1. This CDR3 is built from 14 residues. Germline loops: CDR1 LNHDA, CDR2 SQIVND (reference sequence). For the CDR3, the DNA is TGTGCCAGTAGTAGGGGACAGGGGAACACTGAAGCTTTCTTT. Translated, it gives CASSRGQGNTEAFF.

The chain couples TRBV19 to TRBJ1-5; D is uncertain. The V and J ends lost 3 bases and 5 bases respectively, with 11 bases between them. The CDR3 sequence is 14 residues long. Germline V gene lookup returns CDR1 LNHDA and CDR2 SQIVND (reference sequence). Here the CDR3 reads CASSMGRMDQPQHF. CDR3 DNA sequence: TGTGCCAGTAGTATGGGAAGGATGGATCAGCCCCAGCATTTT. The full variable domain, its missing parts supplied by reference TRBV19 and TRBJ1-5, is DGGITQSPKYLFRKEGQNVTLSCEQNLNHDAMYWYRQDPGQGLRLIYYSQIVNDFQKGDIAEGYSVSREKKESFPLTVTSAQKNPTAFYLCASSMGRMDQPQHFGDGTRLSIL.

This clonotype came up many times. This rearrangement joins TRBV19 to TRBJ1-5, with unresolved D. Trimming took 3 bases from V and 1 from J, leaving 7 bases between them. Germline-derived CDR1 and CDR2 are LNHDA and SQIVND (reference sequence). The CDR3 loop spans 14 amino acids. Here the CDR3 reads CASSISPSNQPQHF. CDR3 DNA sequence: TGTGCCAGTAGTATTAGCCCAAGCAATCAGCCCCAGCATTTT.

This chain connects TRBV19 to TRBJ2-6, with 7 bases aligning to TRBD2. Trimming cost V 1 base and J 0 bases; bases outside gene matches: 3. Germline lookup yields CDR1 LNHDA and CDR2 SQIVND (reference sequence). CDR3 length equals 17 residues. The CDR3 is CASSIVWDYSGANVLTF. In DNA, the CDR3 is TGTGCCAGTAGTATAGTATGGGACTACTCTGGGGCCAACGTCCTGACTTTC. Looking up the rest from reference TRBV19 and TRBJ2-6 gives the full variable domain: DGGITQSPKYLFRKEGQNVTLSCEQNLNHDAMYWYRQDPGQGLRLIYYSQIVNDFQKGDIAEGYSVSREKKESFPLTVTSAQKNPTAFYLCASSIVWDYSGANVLTFGAGSRLTVL.

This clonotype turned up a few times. The CDR3 region has the DNA TGCGCCAGCAGCTTATGGGACAGTTATGGCTACACCTTC. Its translation: CASSLWDSYGYTF. The chain employs TRBV5-1 and TRBJ1-2; TRBD1 agrees at 7 bases. The CDR3 is 13 amino acids. J gave up 5 bases and V 2 bases, and 3 bases lay outside the gene matches. The germline CDR1 and CDR2 sequences are SGHRS and YFSETQ. Supplemented by reference TRBV5-1 and TRBJ1-2, the full variable domain reads KAGVTQTPRYLIKTRGQQVTLSCSPISGHRSVSWYQQTPGQGLQFLFEYFSETQRNKGNFPGRFSGRQFSNSRSEMNVSTLELGDSALYLCASSLWDSYGYTFGSGTRLTVV.

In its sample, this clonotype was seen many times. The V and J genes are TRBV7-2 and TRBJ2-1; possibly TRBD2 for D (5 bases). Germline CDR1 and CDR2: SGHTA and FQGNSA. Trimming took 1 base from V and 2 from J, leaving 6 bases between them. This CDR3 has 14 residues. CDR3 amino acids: CASSLGGPYNEQFF. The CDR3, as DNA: TGTGCCAGCAGCTTAGGAGGGCCCTACAATGAGCAGTTCTTC.

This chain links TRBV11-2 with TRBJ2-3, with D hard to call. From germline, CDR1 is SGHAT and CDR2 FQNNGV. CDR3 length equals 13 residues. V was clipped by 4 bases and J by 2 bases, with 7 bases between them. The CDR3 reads CASSWAATDTQYF. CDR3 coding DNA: TGTGCCAGCAGCTGGGCCGCCACAGATACGCAGTATTTT.

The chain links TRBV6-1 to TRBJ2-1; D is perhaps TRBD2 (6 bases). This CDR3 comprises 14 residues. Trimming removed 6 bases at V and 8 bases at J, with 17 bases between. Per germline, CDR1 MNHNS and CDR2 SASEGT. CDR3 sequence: CASSETAGRHEQFF. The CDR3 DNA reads TGTGCCAGCAGCGAGACGGCGGGGAGGCATGAGCAGTTCTTC.

CDR3 nucleotides: TGCAGCGTTGATGGGGGTAGCACTGAAGCTTTCTTT. As protein: CSVDGGSTEAFF. V usage is TRBV29-1 and J usage is TRBJ1-1; possible D gene TRBD1, 5 bases. In germline, CDR1 is SQVTM, CDR2 ANQGSEA. V shed 3 bases and J shed 4 bases, with 9 bases lying between them. The CDR3 loop spans 12 amino acids.

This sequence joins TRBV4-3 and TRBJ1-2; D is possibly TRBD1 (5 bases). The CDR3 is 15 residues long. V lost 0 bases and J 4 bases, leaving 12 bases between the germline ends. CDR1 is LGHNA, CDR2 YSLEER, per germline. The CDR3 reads CASSQDLGTGYGYTF. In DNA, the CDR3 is TGCGCCAGCAGCCAAGATCTCGGGACGGGCTATGGCTACACCTTC.

The CDR3 sequence is CASSQVGAGELFF. CDR3 nucleotides: TGCGCCAGCAGCCAAGTGGGGGCCGGGGAGCTGTTTTTT. This chain connects TRBV4-3 to TRBJ2-2; TRBD1 or TRBD2 may be the D gene (5 bases each). This CDR3 contains 13 residues. V was clipped by 1 base and J by 6 bases, with 6 bases between them. Germline CDR1 and CDR2: LGHNA and YSLEER.

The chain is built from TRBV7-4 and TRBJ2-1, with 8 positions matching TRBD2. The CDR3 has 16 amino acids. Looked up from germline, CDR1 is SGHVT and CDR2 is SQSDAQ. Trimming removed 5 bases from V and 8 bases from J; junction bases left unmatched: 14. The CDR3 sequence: CASSGKTSGPVHEQFF. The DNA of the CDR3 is TGTGCCAGCAGCGGTAAAACTAGCGGACCCGTGCATGAGCAGTTCTTC.

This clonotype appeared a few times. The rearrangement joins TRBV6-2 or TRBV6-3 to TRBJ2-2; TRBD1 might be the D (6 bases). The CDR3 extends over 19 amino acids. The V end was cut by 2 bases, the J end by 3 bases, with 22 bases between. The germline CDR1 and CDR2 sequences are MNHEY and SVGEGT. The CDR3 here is CASSYTGTPAVGDTGELFF. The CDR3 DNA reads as TGTGCCAGCAGTTACACCGGGACACCTGCCGTGGGAGACACCGGGGAGCTGTTTTTT.

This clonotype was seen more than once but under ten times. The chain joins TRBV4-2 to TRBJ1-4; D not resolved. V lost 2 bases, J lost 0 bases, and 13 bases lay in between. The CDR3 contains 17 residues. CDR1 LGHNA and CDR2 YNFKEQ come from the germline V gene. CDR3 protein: CASSQRQSKATNEKLFF. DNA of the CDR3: TGTGCCAGCAGCCAAAGACAATCAAAAGCAACTAATGAAAAACTGTTTTTT.

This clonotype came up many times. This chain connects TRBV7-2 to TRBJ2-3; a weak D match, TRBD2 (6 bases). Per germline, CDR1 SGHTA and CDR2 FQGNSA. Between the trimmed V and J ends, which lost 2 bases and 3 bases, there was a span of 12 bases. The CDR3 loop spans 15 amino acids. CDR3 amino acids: CASSLILAPTDTQYF. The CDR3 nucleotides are TGTGCCAGCAGCTTAATTCTAGCGCCAACAGATACGCAGTATTTT.

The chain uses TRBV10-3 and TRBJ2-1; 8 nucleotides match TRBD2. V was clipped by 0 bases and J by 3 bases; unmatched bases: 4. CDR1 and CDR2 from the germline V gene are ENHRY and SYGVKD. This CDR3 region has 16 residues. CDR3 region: CAISESAGEGYNEQFF. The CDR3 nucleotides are TGTGCCATCAGTGAGTCAGCGGGAGAGGGCTACAATGAGCAGTTCTTC.

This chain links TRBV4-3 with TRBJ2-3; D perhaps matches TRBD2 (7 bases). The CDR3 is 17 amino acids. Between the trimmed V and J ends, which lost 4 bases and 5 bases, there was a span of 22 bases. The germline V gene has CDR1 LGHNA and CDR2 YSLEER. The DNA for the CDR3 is TGCGCCAGCAGCCCTAACAGGGAGGGCCTCGGGAGAGATACGCAGTATTTT. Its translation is CASSPNREGLGRDTQYF.

CDR3 amino acids: CASSYRSLAGDEQYF. The CDR3 DNA follows: TGTGCCAGCAGTTACCGGAGTCTAGCGGGAGATGAGCAGTACTTC. V usage is TRBV6-5 and J usage is TRBJ2-7, with 10 bases matching TRBD2. CDR1 is MNHEY, CDR2 SVGAGI, per germline. The CDR3 spans 15 residues. Losses at the gene ends were 2 bases for V and 7 bases for J; bases not matched to a gene: 8.

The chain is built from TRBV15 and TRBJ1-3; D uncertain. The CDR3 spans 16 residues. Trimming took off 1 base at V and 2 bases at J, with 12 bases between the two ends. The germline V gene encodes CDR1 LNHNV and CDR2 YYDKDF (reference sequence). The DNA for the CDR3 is TGTGCCACCAGCAGAGGTACGGGGAGAGCTGGAAACACCATATATTTT. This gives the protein CATSRGTGRAGNTIYF.

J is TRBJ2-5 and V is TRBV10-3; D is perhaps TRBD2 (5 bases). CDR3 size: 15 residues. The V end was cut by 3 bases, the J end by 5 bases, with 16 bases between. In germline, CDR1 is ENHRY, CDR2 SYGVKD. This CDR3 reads CAISDQAVGGETQYF. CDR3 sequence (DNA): TGTGCCATCAGTGATCAAGCGGTGGGCGGGGAGACCCAGTACTTC.

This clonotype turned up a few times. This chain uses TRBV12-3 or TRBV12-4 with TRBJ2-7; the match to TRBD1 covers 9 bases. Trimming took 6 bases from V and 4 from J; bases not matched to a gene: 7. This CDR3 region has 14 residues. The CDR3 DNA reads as TGTGCCAGCAGGAACCGGGACAGGGATTACGAGCAGTACGTC. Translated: CASRNRDRDYEQYV.

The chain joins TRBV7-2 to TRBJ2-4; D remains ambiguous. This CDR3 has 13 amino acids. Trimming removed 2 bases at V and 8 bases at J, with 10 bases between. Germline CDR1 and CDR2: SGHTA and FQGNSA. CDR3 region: CASSLSGSHIQYF. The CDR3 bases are TGTGCCAGCAGCTTAAGTGGAAGCCACATTCAGTACTTC.

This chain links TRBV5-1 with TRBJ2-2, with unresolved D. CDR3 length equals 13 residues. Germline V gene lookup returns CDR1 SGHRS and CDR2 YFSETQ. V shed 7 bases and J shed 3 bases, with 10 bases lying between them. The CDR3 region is CASEGTYTGELFF. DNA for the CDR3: TGCGCCAGCGAAGGCACCTACACCGGGGAGCTGTTTTTT.

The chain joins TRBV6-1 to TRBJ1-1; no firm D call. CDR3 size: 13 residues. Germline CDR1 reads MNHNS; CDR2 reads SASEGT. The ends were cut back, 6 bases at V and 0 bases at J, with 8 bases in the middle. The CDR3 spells CASRLAVNTEAFF. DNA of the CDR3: TGTGCCAGCAGACTAGCAGTGAACACTGAAGCTTTCTTT.

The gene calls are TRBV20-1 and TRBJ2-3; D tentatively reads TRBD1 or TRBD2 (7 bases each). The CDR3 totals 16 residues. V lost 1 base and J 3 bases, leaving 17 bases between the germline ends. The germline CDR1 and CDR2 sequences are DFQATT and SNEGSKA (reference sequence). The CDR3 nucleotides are TGCAGTGCTAGAGGTGCTAGACAGGGAGGGACAGATACGCAGTATTTT. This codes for CSARGARQGGTDTQYF.

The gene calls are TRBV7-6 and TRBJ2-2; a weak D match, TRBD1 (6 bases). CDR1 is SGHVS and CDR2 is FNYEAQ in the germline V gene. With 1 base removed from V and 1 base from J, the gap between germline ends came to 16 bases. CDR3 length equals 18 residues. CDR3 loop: CASSLVMGVTGNTGELFF. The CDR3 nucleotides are TGTGCCAGCAGCTTAGTGATGGGGGTGACAGGGAACACCGGGGAGCTGTTTTTT.

The CDR3 sequence is CASSLGYGRRGNGYTF. The DNA of the CDR3 is TGTGCCAGCAGCTTGGGCTACGGACGGCGAGGAAATGGCTACACCTTC. The V and J genes are TRBV5-6 and TRBJ1-2, with D unresolved. The germline gives CDR1 SGHDT, CDR2 YYEEEE. V was clipped by 0 bases and J by 6 bases, with 18 bases between them. This CDR3 contains 16 residues. The whole variable domain, remainder taken from reference TRBV5-6 and TRBJ1-2, is DAGVTQSPTHLIKTRGQQVTLRCSPKSGHDTVSWYQQALGQGPQFIFQYYEEEERQRGNFPDRFSGHQFPNYSSELNVNALLLGDSALYLCASSLGYGRRGNGYTFGSGTRLTVV.

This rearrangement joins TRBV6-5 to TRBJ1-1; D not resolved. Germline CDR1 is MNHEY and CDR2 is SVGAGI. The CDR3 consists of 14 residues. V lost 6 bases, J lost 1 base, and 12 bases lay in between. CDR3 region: CASRLYQANTEAFF. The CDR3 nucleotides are TGTGCCAGCAGATTGTACCAGGCGAACACTGAAGCTTTCTTT.

CDR3 sequence: CASSLAPVTDTQYF. CDR3 coding DNA: TGCGCCAGCAGCTTGGCCCCGGTGACAGATACGCAGTATTTT. V and J are TRBV5-1 and TRBJ2-3; D is ambiguous. This CDR3 contains 14 residues. The ends were cut back, 0 bases at V and 3 bases at J, with 8 bases in the middle. Looked up from germline, CDR1 is SGHRS and CDR2 is YFSETQ.

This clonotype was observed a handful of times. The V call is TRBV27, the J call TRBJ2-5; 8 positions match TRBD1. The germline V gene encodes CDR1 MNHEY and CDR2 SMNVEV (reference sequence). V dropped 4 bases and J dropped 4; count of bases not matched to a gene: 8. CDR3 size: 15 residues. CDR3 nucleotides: TGTGCCAGCAGTTGGGCAGGGGGCTCGCGAGAGACCCAGTACTTC. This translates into CASSWAGGSRETQYF.